This is a list of T cell receptor beta chains from one sample in a study of T cell changes during pregnancy in multiple sclerosis. The repertoire was sequenced with immunoSEQ multiplex PCR; TCRdb's copy has only in-frame clones and lacks some. The table lists 60,000 to 70,000 clones, 91% of them singletons. This sample comprised peripheral blood, obtained after pregnancy. The receptors here all came from a female donor in good health, enrolled as a control in a pregnancy study. Each CDR3 is given with its conserved first and last residue. The D gene is left open where the match is weak. Not every row has a clone size; where given, it reads once, few, many or a size class.

clone size: NA; D gene: TRBD2; V gene: TRBV6-4; J gene: TRBJ2-3; CDR3 DNA: TGTGCCAGCAGTGACGGCGGGGGGAGCACAGATACGCAGTATTTT; CDR3 protein: CASSDGGGSTDTQYF
clone size: NA; D gene: NA; V gene: TRBV2; J gene: TRBJ1-2; CDR3 DNA: TGTGCCAGCAGTGAGGTACAGCTCTATGGCTACACCTTC; CDR3 protein: CASSEVQLYGYTF
clone size: NA; D gene: NA; V gene: TRBV4-2; J gene: TRBJ2-7; CDR3 DNA: TGTGCCAGCAGCCAACCACAGGGTGGCGAGCAGTACTTC; CDR3 protein: CASSQPQGGEQYF
clone size: NA; D gene: TRBD1; V gene: TRBV7-6; J gene: TRBJ1-2; CDR3 DNA: TGTGCCAGCAGCTCCGGGGGACAGGGGATCTATGGCTACACCTTC; CDR3 protein: CASSSGGQGIYGYTF
clone size: NA; D gene: NA; V gene: TRBV7-2; J gene: TRBJ1-1; CDR3 DNA: TGTGCCAGCAGCCCTCTACAGGGCTTGAACACTGAAGCTTTCTTT; CDR3 protein: CASSPLQGLNTEAFF
clone size: NA; D gene: TRBD1; V gene: TRBV5-6; J gene: TRBJ1-5; CDR3 DNA: TGTGCCAGCAGCTTCACGACAGGGAGCAATCAGCCCCAGCATTTT; CDR3 protein: CASSFTTGSNQPQHF
clone size: few; D gene: NA; V gene: TRBV9; J gene: TRBJ1-1; CDR3 DNA: TGTGCCAGCAGCGTCCAGGTGGGTGAAGCTTTCTTT; CDR3 protein: CASSVQVGEAFF
clone size: NA; D gene: NA; V gene: TRBV9; J gene: TRBJ1-1; CDR3 DNA: TGTGCCAGCAGCGTAGGTGCGCTTTCTGAAGCTTTCTTT; CDR3 protein: CASSVGALSEAFF
clone size: once; D gene: NA; V gene: TRBV7-3; J gene: TRBJ2-3; CDR3 DNA: TGTGCCAGCAGCTTAAGGGGGGACTCCCCCTCCACAGATACGCAGTATTTT; CDR3 protein: CASSLRGDSPSTDTQYF
clone size: NA; D gene: NA; V gene: TRBV7-9; J gene: TRBJ1-1; CDR3 DNA: TGTGCCAGCAGCTTAATGGGCAGGCACACTGAAGCTTTCTTT; CDR3 protein: CASSLMGRHTEAFF
clone size: NA; D gene: NA; V gene: TRBV6-5; J gene: TRBJ1-2; CDR3 DNA: TGTGCCAGCAGGATGACTGAGAACTATGGCTACACCTTC; CDR3 protein: CASRMTENYGYTF
clone size: NA; D gene: NA; V gene: TRBV19; J gene: TRBJ1-2; CDR3 DNA: TGTGCCAGTAGTATAACGGGTCCGGCCCTAGATGGCTACACCTTC; CDR3 protein: CASSITGPALDGYTF
clone size: NA; D gene: NA; V gene: TRBV4-3; J gene: TRBJ1-1; CDR3 DNA: TGCGCCAGCAGCCAAGATTCCAGGGAAGACACTGAAGCTTTCTTT; CDR3 protein: CASSQDSREDTEAFF
clone size: NA; D gene: NA; V gene: TRBV7-9; J gene: TRBJ1-4; CDR3 DNA: TGTGCCAGCCCCGGGGGGGCGACTAATGAAAAACTGTTTTTT; CDR3 protein: CASPGGATNEKLFF
clone size: NA; D gene: TRBD1; V gene: TRBV30; J gene: TRBJ2-3; CDR3 DNA: TGTGCCTGGAGTGTTTTGCGACAGGGGGGCACAGATACGCAGTATTTT; CDR3 protein: CAWSVLRQGGTDTQYF
clone size: NA; D gene: TRBD1; V gene: TRBV12-5; J gene: TRBJ2-7; CDR3 DNA: TGTGCTACTTCCGGGACAGGGCTTTTTGAGCAGTACTTC; CDR3 protein: CATSGTGLFEQYF
clone size: NA; D gene: NA; V gene: TRBV7-9; J gene: TRBJ2-7; CDR3 DNA: TGTGCCAGCAGCTTAATCCGGGACAATTACTACGAGCAGTACTTC; CDR3 protein: CASSLIRDNYYEQYF
clone size: once; D gene: NA; V gene: TRBV4-3; J gene: TRBJ1-5; CDR3 DNA: TGCGCCAGCAGCCCTAACAGGGATCAGCCCCAGCATTTT; CDR3 protein: CASSPNRDQPQHF
clone size: NA; D gene: TRBD1; V gene: TRBV11-3; J gene: TRBJ2-7; CDR3 DNA: TGTGCCAGCAGCACAGGGGACGAGCAGTACTTC; CDR3 protein: CASSTGDEQYF
clone size: NA; D gene: TRBD2; V gene: TRBV4-2; J gene: TRBJ2-3; CDR3 DNA: TGTGCCACCCGGGGGGGCTCGAAAGATACGCAGTATTTT; CDR3 protein: CATRGGSKDTQYF
clone size: NA; D gene: TRBD2; V gene: TRBV7-9; J gene: TRBJ2-1; CDR3 DNA: TGTGCCAGCAGCTTAGGGCTAGCGGGGAATGAGCAGTTCTTC; CDR3 protein: CASSLGLAGNEQFF
clone size: NA; D gene: TRBD1; V gene: TRBV27; J gene: TRBJ1-4; CDR3 DNA: TGTGCCAGCAGTGAGGACAGGGGGCGTGAAAAACTGTTTTTT; CDR3 protein: CASSEDRGREKLFF
clone size: once; D gene: TRBD1; V gene: TRBV6-5; J gene: TRBJ1-2; CDR3 DNA: TGTGCCAGCAGCCGCGACAGGGACTATGGCTACACCTTC; CDR3 protein: CASSRDRDYGYTF
clone size: NA; D gene: TRBD1; V gene: TRBV5-1; J gene: TRBJ2-2; CDR3 DNA: TGCGCCAGCAGCCCAGACAGGGGGCAGGCCGGGGAGCTGTTTTTT; CDR3 protein: CASSPDRGQAGELFF
clone size: once; D gene: TRBD1; V gene: TRBV6-5; J gene: TRBJ2-1; CDR3 DNA: TGTGCCAGCAGCCCCTCCGGGACAGGGAGGAATGAGCAGTTCTTC; CDR3 protein: CASSPSGTGRNEQFF
clone size: NA; D gene: TRBD2; V gene: TRBV5-1; J gene: TRBJ2-2; CDR3 DNA: TGCGCCAGCAGCTTAGCGGGGGGGAACACCGGGGAGCTGTTTTTT; CDR3 protein: CASSLAGGNTGELFF
clone size: NA; D gene: TRBD1; V gene: TRBV7-9; J gene: TRBJ1-2; CDR3 DNA: TGTGCCAGCAGCTTAGCCCGCACAGGGGGCGATGGCTACACCTTC; CDR3 protein: CASSLARTGGDGYTF
clone size: NA; D gene: NA; V gene: TRBV19; J gene: TRBJ2-1; CDR3 DNA: TGTGCCAGTAGTATATTGGGCGGGGAAGTCCCGTTCTTC; CDR3 protein: CASSILGGEVPFF
clone size: NA; D gene: NA; V gene: TRBV7-9; J gene: TRBJ2-1; CDR3 DNA: TGTGCCAGCAGGCCTGAACAGGGCAGCTCCTACAATGAGCAGTTCTTC; CDR3 protein: CASRPEQGSSYNEQFF
clone size: NA; D gene: NA; V gene: TRBV19; J gene: TRBJ1-1; CDR3 DNA: TGTGCCAGTAGTATCGCAGGGGCAGGCACTGAAGCTTTCTTT; CDR3 protein: CASSIAGAGTEAFF
clone size: NA; D gene: NA; V gene: TRBV29-1; J gene: TRBJ1-2; CDR3 DNA: TGCAGCGTTGAAGATGAGTCAGGGGCCTACTATGGCTACACCTTC; CDR3 protein: CSVEDESGAYYGYTF
clone size: NA; D gene: NA; V gene: TRBV7-2; J gene: TRBJ2-2; CDR3 DNA: TGTGCCAGCAGCTTATATCGGAACACCGGGGAGCTGTTTTTT; CDR3 protein: CASSLYRNTGELFF
clone size: NA; D gene: NA; V gene: TRBV10-3; J gene: TRBJ1-4; CDR3 DNA: TGTGCCATCAGTGACCGGGTGACTAATGAAAAACTGTTTTTT; CDR3 protein: CAISDRVTNEKLFF
clone size: NA; D gene: NA; V gene: TRBV5-5; J gene: TRBJ2-1; CDR3 DNA: TGTGCCAGCAGCTCCCAGTACAATGAGCAGTTCTTC; CDR3 protein: CASSSQYNEQFF
clone size: NA; D gene: TRBD1; V gene: TRBV7-2; J gene: TRBJ2-7; CDR3 DNA: TGTGCCAGCAGCCCGGGGACAGGTTTGGTCTACGAGCAGTACTTC; CDR3 protein: CASSPGTGLVYEQYF
clone size: NA; D gene: NA; V gene: TRBV5-6; J gene: TRBJ1-1; CDR3 DNA: TGTGCCAGCAGCCTAGTCCAGTTTGAAGCTTTCTTT; CDR3 protein: CASSLVQFEAFF
clone size: once; D gene: NA; V gene: TRBV30; J gene: TRBJ1-1; CDR3 DNA: TGTGCCTGGAGCCAGGGCTACACTGAAGCTTTCTTT; CDR3 protein: CAWSQGYTEAFF
clone size: once; D gene: NA; V gene: TRBV2; J gene: TRBJ2-2; CDR3 DNA: TGTGCCAGCAGTGTAGTCCACACCGGGGAGCTGTTTTTT; CDR3 protein: CASSVVHTGELFF
clone size: NA; D gene: NA; V gene: TRBV5-5; J gene: TRBJ1-1; CDR3 DNA: TGTGCCAGCAGCTTGCCCTACAGCAACACTGAAGCTTTCTTT; CDR3 protein: CASSLPYSNTEAFF
clone size: NA; D gene: TRBD1; V gene: TRBV7-9; J gene: TRBJ2-5; CDR3 DNA: TGTGCCAGCAGCTTAGGGGACAGGGGGTCGGAGACCCAGTACTTC; CDR3 protein: CASSLGDRGSETQYF
clone size: NA; D gene: TRBD1; V gene: TRBV11-2; J gene: TRBJ2-7; CDR3 DNA: TGTGCCAGCAGCTTAGTGGGACAGGGACCTCCCTACGAGCAGTACTTC; CDR3 protein: CASSLVGQGPPYEQYF
clone size: NA; D gene: TRBD1; V gene: TRBV4-1; J gene: TRBJ1-5; CDR3 DNA: TGCGCCAGCAGCCCCACCCGGGGACAGGTCGACCAGCCCCAGCATTTT; CDR3 protein: CASSPTRGQVDQPQHF
clone size: NA; D gene: NA; V gene: TRBV7-2; J gene: TRBJ1-6; CDR3 DNA: TGTGCCAGCAGCTTAAACAGGTCGGGTAATTCACCCCTCCACTTT; CDR3 protein: CASSLNRSGNSPLHF
clone size: NA; D gene: NA; V gene: TRBV11-2; J gene: TRBJ2-2; CDR3 DNA: TGTGCCAGCAGGCTGGGGCTCAACACCGGGGAGCTGTTTTTT; CDR3 protein: CASRLGLNTGELFF
clone size: NA; D gene: TRBD1; V gene: TRBV19; J gene: TRBJ1-1; CDR3 DNA: TGTGCCAGTAGTCCGCCCCCGACAGGGAAAGCTTTCTTT; CDR3 protein: CASSPPPTGKAFF
clone size: NA; D gene: NA; V gene: TRBV7-8; J gene: TRBJ1-2; CDR3 DNA: TGTGCCAGCAGCATGCTGGGGAGGAGAGGCTACACCTTC; CDR3 protein: CASSMLGRRGYTF
clone size: once; D gene: NA; V gene: TRBV11-2; J gene: TRBJ1-2; CDR3 DNA: TGTGCCAGCAGCTTAGATCTGACAGGCTCTGGCTACACCTTC; CDR3 protein: CASSLDLTGSGYTF
clone size: NA; D gene: NA; V gene: TRBV7-2; J gene: TRBJ1-5; CDR3 DNA: TGTGCCAGCAGCTTAGGGTCGGGGTTCAACAATCAGCCCCAGCATTTT; CDR3 protein: CASSLGSGFNNQPQHF
clone size: NA; D gene: NA; V gene: TRBV5-1; J gene: TRBJ1-1; CDR3 DNA: TGCGCCAGCAGCTCGGACTGGAACACTGAAGCTTTCTTT; CDR3 protein: CASSSDWNTEAFF
clone size: NA; D gene: TRBD1; V gene: TRBV4-1; J gene: TRBJ1-5; CDR3 DNA: TGCGCCAGCAGCCAAGACGCAGGGGGGACTCAGCCCCAGCATTTT; CDR3 protein: CASSQDAGGTQPQHF
clone size: once; D gene: TRBD2; V gene: TRBV29-1; J gene: TRBJ2-2; CDR3 DNA: TGCAGCGCGGGGGGGGCCGATACCGGGGAGCTGTTTTTT; CDR3 protein: CSAGGADTGELFF
clone size: few; D gene: TRBD2; V gene: TRBV7-9; J gene: TRBJ2-1; CDR3 DNA: TGTGCCAGCAGCTTAGCTAGCGGGGGAGACAATGAGCAGTTCTTC; CDR3 protein: CASSLASGGDNEQFF
clone size: NA; D gene: NA; V gene: TRBV7-9; J gene: TRBJ1-4; CDR3 DNA: TGTGCCAGCAGCTCGGGAGGGAGGGGCGAGGGATATGAAAAACTGTTTTTT; CDR3 protein: CASSSGGRGEGYEKLFF
clone size: NA; D gene: TRBD1; V gene: TRBV19; J gene: TRBJ1-1; CDR3 DNA: TGTGCCAGTAGTATACAGGGGGCAAGGAACACTGAAGCTTTCTTT; CDR3 protein: CASSIQGARNTEAFF
clone size: NA; D gene: NA; V gene: TRBV29-1; J gene: TRBJ2-1; CDR3 DNA: TGCAGCGTTGAGCGGGACTCCCGGTATGAGCAGTTCTTC; CDR3 protein: CSVERDSRYEQFF
clone size: NA; D gene: NA; V gene: TRBV4-3; J gene: TRBJ2-7; CDR3 DNA: TGCGCCAGCAGCCAAGATCGGGACACCACCTACGAGCAGTACTTC; CDR3 protein: CASSQDRDTTYEQYF
clone size: NA; D gene: NA; V gene: TRBV6-5; J gene: TRBJ1-1; CDR3 DNA: TGTGCCAGCAAAAAAACCCCTGACTCGAGCACTGAAGCTTTCTTT; CDR3 protein: CASKKTPDSSTEAFF